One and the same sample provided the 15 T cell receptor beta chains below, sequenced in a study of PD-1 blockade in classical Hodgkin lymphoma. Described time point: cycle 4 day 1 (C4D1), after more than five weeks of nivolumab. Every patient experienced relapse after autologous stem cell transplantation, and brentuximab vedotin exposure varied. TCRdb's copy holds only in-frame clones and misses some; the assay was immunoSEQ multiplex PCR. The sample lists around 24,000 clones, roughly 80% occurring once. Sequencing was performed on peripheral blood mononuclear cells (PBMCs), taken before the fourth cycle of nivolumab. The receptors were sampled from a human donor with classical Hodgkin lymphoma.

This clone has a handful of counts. CDR3: CASSMERRGVQETQYF. CDR3 coding DNA: TGTGCCAGTAGTATGGAACGGCGGGGGGTTCAAGAGACCCAGTACTTC. The chain links TRBV19 to TRBJ2-5; 8 nucleotides line up with TRBD2. Germline-derived CDR1 and CDR2 are LNHDA and SQIVND (reference sequence). V lost 3 bases and J lost 2; bases outside the gene matches: 8. The CDR3 length is 16 residues.

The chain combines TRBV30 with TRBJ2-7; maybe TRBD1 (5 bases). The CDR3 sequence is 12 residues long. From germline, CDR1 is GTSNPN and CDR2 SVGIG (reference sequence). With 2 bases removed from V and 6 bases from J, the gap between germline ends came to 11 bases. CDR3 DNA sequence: TGTGCCTGGAGTTCCGTAGGGGCCGAGCAGTACTTC. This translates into CAWSSVGAEQYF. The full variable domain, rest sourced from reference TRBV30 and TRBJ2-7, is SQTIHQWPATLVQPVGSPLSLECTVEGTSNPNLYWYRQAAGRGLQLLFYSVGIGQISSEVPQNLSASRPQDRQFILSSKKLLLSDSGFYLCAWSSVGAEQYFGPGTRLTVT.

In DNA, the CDR3 is TGTGCCGTCGCCAGGCAGCCAGGCACAGATACGCAGTATTTT. Encoded protein: CAVARQPGTDTQYF. The chain is built from TRBV10-3 and TRBJ2-3; no firm D call. Germline V gives CDR1 ENHRY, CDR2 SYGVKD. This CDR3 is 14 amino acids long. Between the trimmed V and J ends, which lost 11 bases and 1 base, there was a span of 16 bases.

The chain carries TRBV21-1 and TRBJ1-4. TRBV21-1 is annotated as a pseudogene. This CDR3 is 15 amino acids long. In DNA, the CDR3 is TGTGCCAGCAGCGGAAGGACGGCGAACAATGAAAAACTGTTTTTT. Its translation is CASSGRTANNEKLFF.

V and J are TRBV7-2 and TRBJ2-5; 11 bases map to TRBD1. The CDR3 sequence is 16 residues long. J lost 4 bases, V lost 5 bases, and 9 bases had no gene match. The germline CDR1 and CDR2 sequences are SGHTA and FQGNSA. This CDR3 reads CASSPGWGQGGETQYF. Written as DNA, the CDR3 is TGTGCCAGCAGCCCGGGTTGGGGACAGGGGGGAGAGACCCAGTACTTC.

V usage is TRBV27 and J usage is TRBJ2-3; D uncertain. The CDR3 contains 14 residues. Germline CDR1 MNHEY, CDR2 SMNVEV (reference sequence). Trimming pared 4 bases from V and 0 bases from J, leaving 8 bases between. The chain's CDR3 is CASSSLSSTDTQYF. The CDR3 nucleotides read TGTGCCAGCAGTTCCTTATCTAGCACAGATACGCAGTATTTT.

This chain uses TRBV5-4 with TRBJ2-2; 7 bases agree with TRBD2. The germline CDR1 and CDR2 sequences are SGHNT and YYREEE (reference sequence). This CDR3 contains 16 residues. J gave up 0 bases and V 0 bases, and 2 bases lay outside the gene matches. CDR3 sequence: CASSLGGTTNTGELFF. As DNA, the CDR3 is TGTGCCAGCAGCTTGGGGGGGACTACGAACACCGGGGAGCTGTTTTTT.

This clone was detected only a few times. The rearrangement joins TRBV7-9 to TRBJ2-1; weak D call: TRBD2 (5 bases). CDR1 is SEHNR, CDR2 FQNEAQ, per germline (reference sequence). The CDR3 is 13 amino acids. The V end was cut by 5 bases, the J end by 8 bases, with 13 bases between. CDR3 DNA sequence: TGTGCCAGCAGCCCTCCCCTAGCCGATGAGCAGTTCTTC. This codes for CASSPPLADEQFF.

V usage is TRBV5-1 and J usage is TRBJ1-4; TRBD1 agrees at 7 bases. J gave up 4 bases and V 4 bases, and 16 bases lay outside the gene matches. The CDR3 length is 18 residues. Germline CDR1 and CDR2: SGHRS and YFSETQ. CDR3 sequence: CASSAPSGKGAYNEKLFF. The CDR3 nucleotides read TGCGCCAGCAGCGCACCTTCAGGGAAGGGGGCTTATAATGAAAAACTGTTTTTT.

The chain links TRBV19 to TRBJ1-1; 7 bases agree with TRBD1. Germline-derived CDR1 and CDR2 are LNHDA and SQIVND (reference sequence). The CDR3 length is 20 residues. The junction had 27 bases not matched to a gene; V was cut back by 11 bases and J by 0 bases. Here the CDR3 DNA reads TGTGCCCCCAAAATGAATGGACAGGCGAACGATAGAACTTTGAACACTGAAGCTTTCTTT. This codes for CAPKMNGQANDRTLNTEAFF.

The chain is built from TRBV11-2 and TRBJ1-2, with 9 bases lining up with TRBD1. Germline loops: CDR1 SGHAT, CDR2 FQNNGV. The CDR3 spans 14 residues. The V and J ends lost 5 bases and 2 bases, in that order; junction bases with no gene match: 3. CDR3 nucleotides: TGTGCCAGCAGCCGACAGGGGGTAAACTATGGCTACACCTTC. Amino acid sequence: CASSRQGVNYGYTF.

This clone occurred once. CDR3 in amino acids: CASSLGETFNQPQHF. As DNA, the CDR3 is TGTGCCAGCAGCTTGGGTGAGACGTTCAATCAGCCCCAGCATTTT. The chain carries TRBV5-6 and TRBJ1-5; D not certain. The germline V and J ends were trimmed by 0 bases and 3 bases, with 10 bases remaining between them. Per the germline V gene, CDR1 is SGHDT and CDR2 is YYEEEE. The length of the CDR3 is 15 residues.

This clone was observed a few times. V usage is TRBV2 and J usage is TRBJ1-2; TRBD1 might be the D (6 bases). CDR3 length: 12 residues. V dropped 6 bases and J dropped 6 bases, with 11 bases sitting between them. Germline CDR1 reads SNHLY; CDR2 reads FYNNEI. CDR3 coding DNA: TGTGCCAGCAGCCACAGGGCGAATGGCTACACCTTC. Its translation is CASSHRANGYTF.

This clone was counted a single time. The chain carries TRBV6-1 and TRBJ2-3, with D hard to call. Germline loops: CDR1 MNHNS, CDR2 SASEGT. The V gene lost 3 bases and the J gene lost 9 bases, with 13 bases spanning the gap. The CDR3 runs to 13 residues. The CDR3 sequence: CASSELRERTQYF. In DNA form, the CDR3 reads TGTGCCAGCAGTGAGTTAAGGGAAAGAACGCAGTATTTT.

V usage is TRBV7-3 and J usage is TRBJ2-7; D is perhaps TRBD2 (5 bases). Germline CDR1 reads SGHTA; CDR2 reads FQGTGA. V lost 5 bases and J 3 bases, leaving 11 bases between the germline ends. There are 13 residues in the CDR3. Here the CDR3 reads CASSLGGHYEQYF. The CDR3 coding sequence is TGTGCCAGCAGCCTCGGAGGCCACTACGAGCAGTACTTC. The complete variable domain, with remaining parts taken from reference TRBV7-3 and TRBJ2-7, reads GAGVSQTPSNKVTEKGKYVELRCDPISGHTALYWYRQSLGQGPEFLIYFQGTGAADDSGLPNDRFFAVRPEGSVSTLKIQRTERGDSAVYLCASSLGGHYEQYFGPGTRLTVT.